A selection of T cell receptor beta chains follows, all from one sample in a study of shared clonotypes between healthy human individuals. Clones were sequenced by immunoSEQ multiplex PCR, and TCRdb holds only the in-frame ones, with some missing. Counted here are over 400,000 clones, about 78% occurring once; the ten biggest clones make up about 12%. What was sequenced was PBMCs. The receptor set was obtained from a woman aged 40 to 55 in good health. Some clones in this sample may be carry-over from other donors' samples. The CDR3 runs from the conserved cysteine through the conserved F or W. D genes are given only for firm matches.

V gene,J gene,D gene,CDR3 protein
TRBV5-4,TRBJ1-2,NA,CASSLGSGRSYGYTF
TRBV11-2,TRBJ1-4,NA,CASSLQGSTNEKLFF
TRBV25-1,TRBJ2-7,NA,CASSGLGTASYEQYF
TRBV5-4,TRBJ1-1,NA,CASSTGPGVNTEAFF
TRBV5-1,TRBJ2-7,TRBD1,CASSLGGTGAREQYF
TRBV18,TRBJ2-6,TRBD1,CASSLRTGTGVTGANVLTF
TRBV28,TRBJ2-7,TRBD2,CASRKSGGSYEQYF
TRBV5-1,TRBJ2-7,NA,CASSLAGRDLEQYF
TRBV5-4,TRBJ2-7,NA,CASSRSGSGSYEQYF
TRBV18,TRBJ2-5,NA,CASSPRRGGGKETQYF
TRBV18,TRBJ2-7,NA,CASSQARNYEQYF
TRBV29-1,TRBJ2-5,TRBD2,CSVATSAGETQYF
TRBV7-9,TRBJ2-7,TRBD2,CASSDSGRIYEQCF
TRBV19,TRBJ2-3,NA,CATTDRDRYTQYF
TRBV7-8,TRBJ2-1,TRBD1,CASSRVRDRGNEQFF
TRBV7-9,TRBJ2-5,NA,CASSFAGSQETQYF
TRBV18,TRBJ1-2,TRBD1,CASSPPGQGNSYGYTF
TRBV2,TRBJ2-7,TRBD2,CATPGASGRSYGQYF
TRBV2,TRBJ2-1,NA,CASSIAGSSYNEQFF
TRBV4-2,TRBJ1-2,NA,CASSLLGGRLGYTF
TRBV4-2,TRBJ2-7,NA,CASSQRFRERNYEQYF
TRBV30,TRBJ1-2,NA,CAWSVIGGYYGYTF
TRBV7-3,TRBJ2-5,NA,CASSLMPGEGGTQYF
TRBV10-3,TRBJ2-3,TRBD2,CAISRLAFSTDTQYF
TRBV19,TRBJ1-1,TRBD1,CASSPSRATGQVAFF
TRBV6-1,TRBJ2-7,NA,CASRDDRIPYEQYF
TRBV27,TRBJ1-1,TRBD1,CASSLRGIGTEAFF
TRBV30,TRBJ2-5,NA,CAWRDKGRETQYF
TRBV5-8,TRBJ1-2,NA,CASSQDGRVGHYGYTF
TRBV5-1,TRBJ2-5,TRBD1,CASSFLTGGQETQYF
TRBV4-1,TRBJ2-3,NA,CASSPGLTDADTQYF
TRBV10-3,TRBJ2-3,NA,CAISESGGNWADTQYF
TRBV5-4,TRBJ2-1,NA,CASSLAALDEQFF
TRBV6-1,TRBJ1-5,NA,CASSERLGWIGQPQHF
TRBV4-1,TRBJ1-4,NA,CASSQEAGTSYKLFF
TRBV19,TRBJ1-4,NA,CASRDRAANEKLFF
TRBV9,TRBJ1-2,NA,CASSVGEDYGYTF
TRBV10-3,TRBJ2-1,NA,CATSPYTANNEQFF
TRBV19,TRBJ1-2,NA,CASTPGATRYGYTF
TRBV27,TRBJ1-4,NA,CASSLWVGEKLFF
TRBV19,TRBJ1-2,TRBD1,CASSLWGTGDSYGYTF
TRBV9,TRBJ1-2,NA,CASSVDRHYGYTF
TRBV30,TRBJ1-6,NA,CAWSPGQYNSPLHF
TRBV4-2,TRBJ2-5,NA,CASSPTKTGGMETQYF
TRBV28,TRBJ2-1,TRBD1,CASSDLLTGHSYNEQFF
TRBV6-1,TRBJ2-7,NA,CASRGEQGFFHEQYF
TRBV4-2,TRBJ2-1,TRBD2,CASSSGTSGSYNEQFF
TRBV7-9,TRBJ1-3,NA,CASSLGPGDTIYF
TRBV28,TRBJ2-3,NA,CARTPERSTDTQYF
TRBV27,TRBJ1-2,NA,CASRTTGGNYGYTF